These 28 T cell receptor beta chains were all obtained from the same sample, sequenced in a study of human T cells and chemical hapten exposure. Regarding time point: pre-sensitization, week 0. The treatment: therapeutic diphenylcyclopropenone sensitization with weekly scalp DPC. One entry per CDR3 protein results from TCRdb running MiXCR on the RACE reads. The data show around 120,000 distinct CDR3 sequences, approximately 13% seen once. The sequencing used whole blood, collected in connection with sensitization to the hapten diphenylcyclopropenone (DPC). The origin of the receptors is a young woman with alopecia areata. Some clones in this sample may be carry-over from other donors' samples.

The genes are TRBV27 and TRBJ2-5, with 15 bases that match TRBD2. Germline trimming cut 8 bases from V and 2 bases from J; bases unmatched to any gene: 3. The CDR3 is made up of 15 amino acids. Germline CDR1 reads MNHEY; CDR2 reads SMNVEV (reference sequence). CDR3 in DNA: TGTGCCAGCGGACTAGCGGGGGGGCCTCAAGAGACCCAGTACTTC. Its protein is CASGLAGGPQETQYF.

The J gene is TRBJ2-7, the V gene TRBV28; maybe TRBD1 (6 bases). Germline-derived CDR1 and CDR2 are MDHEN and SYDVKM. The CDR3 covers 14 residues. V lost 2 bases, J lost 2 bases, and 10 bases lay in between. The CDR3 DNA reads as TGTGCCAGCAGTTTACAGGGGCCTCCCTACGAGCAGTACTTC. As protein: CASSLQGPPYEQYF.

The chain uses TRBV7-3 and TRBJ2-1; the match to TRBD1 covers 10 bases. J lost 6 bases, V lost 5 bases, and 7 bases had no gene match. This CDR3 has 15 amino acids. Germline-derived CDR1 and CDR2 are SGHTA and FQGTGA. The CDR3 protein is CASSRTGTGANEQFF. CDR3 bases: TGTGCCAGCAGCCGTACCGGGACAGGGGCCAATGAGCAGTTCTTC.

This clonotype was counted many times. The chain is built from TRBV28 and TRBJ2-1; TRBD1 might be the D (5 bases). With 3 bases removed from V and 6 bases from J, the gap between germline ends came to 9 bases. The germline V gene has CDR1 MDHEN and CDR2 SYDVKM. The CDR3 sequence is 13 residues long. In DNA, the CDR3 is TGTGCCAGCAGTTTTCCTGGGGCCAATGAGCAGTTCTTC. This encodes CASSFPGANEQFF.

The rearrangement links TRBV7-2 to TRBJ1-1; 9 nucleotides match TRBD1. CDR3 length: 14 residues. Germline V gene sequence: CDR1 SGHTA, CDR2 FQGNSA. J lost 5 bases, V lost 4 bases, and 5 bases had no gene match. Here the CDR3 reads CASSSDRGVTEAFF. CDR3 nucleotide sequence: TGTGCCAGCAGCTCAGACAGGGGGGTAACTGAAGCTTTCTTT.

This clonotype has a count of ten or more. The chain is built from TRBV29-1 and TRBJ2-3, with TRBD1 matching 8 bases. The CDR3 is made up of 15 amino acids. Per the germline V gene, CDR1 is SQVTM and CDR2 is ANQGSEA. V lost 0 bases, J lost 6 bases, and 8 bases stayed unmatched. As DNA, the CDR3 is TGCAGCGTTGAAGATGTCCCAGGGGGCGCGGATACGCAGTATTTT. Protein product: CSVEDVPGGADTQYF.

V and J are TRBV27 and TRBJ2-7; 9 bases align to TRBD1. CDR1 and CDR2 (germline): MNHEY, SMNVEV (reference sequence). CDR3 length: 15 residues. Unmatched junction bases numbered 9, after V lost 5 bases and J lost 4 bases. The CDR3 sequence: CASSRLGTGQYEQYF. CDR3 nucleotide sequence: TGTGCCAGCAGTCGCCTAGGGACAGGGCAATACGAGCAGTACTTC.

This clonotype was seen ten or more times. The rearrangement joins TRBV11-2 to TRBJ2-3, with 7 bases matching TRBD2. Germline CDR1 reads SGHAT; CDR2 reads FQNNGV. V shed 3 bases, J shed 5 bases, and the junction held 5 bases outside the gene matches. The CDR3 is made up of 14 amino acids. CDR3 amino acids: CASSFSTSRDTQYF. The CDR3 region has the DNA TGTGCCAGCAGCTTCTCGACTAGCCGAGATACGCAGTATTTT.

This clonotype was seen only a few times. The genes are TRBV7-9 and TRBJ2-3; 8 bases are shared with TRBD1. The CDR3 is 16 residues long. The J segment lost 4 bases and the V segment lost 3 bases, leaving 9 bases of the junction unmatched. The V gene's germline CDR1 is SEHNR and CDR2 FQNEAQ (reference sequence). The chain's CDR3 is CASSFRDRQNADTQYF. In DNA, the CDR3 is TGTGCCAGCAGCTTCCGGGACAGGCAGAACGCAGATACGCAGTATTTT.

This clonotype was counted many times. The chain has TRBV6-5 and TRBJ1-5, with TRBD1 matching 8 bases. V dropped 6 bases and J dropped 6; count of bases not matched to a gene: 10. CDR3 length equals 15 residues. Looked up from germline, CDR1 is MNHEY and CDR2 is SVGAGI. The CDR3 loop reads CASSSRTGSSQPQHF. The CDR3 DNA reads TGTGCCAGCAGCTCCCGGACAGGGTCTAGTCAGCCCCAGCATTTT.

This clonotype was counted only a few times. The gene calls are TRBV7-2 and TRBJ1-1, with D perhaps matching TRBD1 (6 bases). The CDR3 is made up of 16 amino acids. In germline, CDR1 is SGHTA, CDR2 FQGNSA. V gave up 5 bases and J gave up 4 bases, with 20 bases separating them. CDR3 sequence reads: CASSPQLQGLSTEAFF. DNA of the CDR3: TGTGCCAGCAGCCCCCAACTGCAGGGGTTGAGCACTGAAGCTTTCTTT.

This clonotype showed up many times. This chain links TRBV5-8 with TRBJ1-5; D remains ambiguous. CDR3 length equals 13 residues. V was shortened by 0 bases and J by 5 bases, with 6 bases between the two germline ends. Germline V CDR1 and CDR2: SGHTS, YDEGEE. CDR3 amino acids: CASSLGRHQPQHF. CDR3 coding DNA: TGTGCCAGCAGCTTGGGTAGACATCAGCCCCAGCATTTT.

DNA of the CDR3: TGCAGCGTCCTGACAATCCTCATCACAGATACGCAGTATTTT. Its protein product is CSVLTILITDTQYF. The chain joins TRBV29-1 to TRBJ2-3; D call uncertain. CDR1 SQVTM and CDR2 ANQGSEA come from the germline V gene. This CDR3 has 14 amino acids. Trimming removed 6 bases from V and 2 bases from J, with 15 bases in between.

This clonotype was detected only a few times. V usage is TRBV7-2 and J usage is TRBJ2-7, with 8 bases that match TRBD2. From germline, CDR1 is SGHTA and CDR2 FQGNSA. Germline trimming cut 5 bases from V and 0 bases from J; bases unmatched to any gene: 9. The CDR3 totals 16 residues. The CDR3 reads CASSPPGAGVSYEQYF. The DNA of the CDR3 is TGTGCCAGCAGCCCCCCCGGAGCGGGGGTCTCCTACGAGCAGTACTTC.

This clonotype was counted once. The chain couples TRBV10-3 to TRBJ1-1, with D unclear. V lost 8 bases to trimming and J lost 8 bases, with 21 bases between them. Germline CDR1 ENHRY, CDR2 SYGVKD. The CDR3 sequence is 14 residues long. The CDR3: CAIRAEGNYPEAFF. For the CDR3, the DNA is TGTGCCATCCGAGCGGAGGGTAACTACCCAGAAGCTTTCTTT.

This clonotype was observed a handful of times. This rearrangement joins TRBV9 to TRBJ1-1, with D unresolved. CDR3 length equals 14 residues. Trimming removed 0 bases at V and 6 bases at J, with 12 bases between. CDR1 is SGDLS, CDR2 YYNGEE, per germline. This chain's CDR3 is CASSVGAPSAEAFF. CDR3 coding DNA: TGTGCCAGCAGCGTAGGAGCTCCCTCCGCTGAAGCTTTCTTT.

This clonotype showed up just a few times. The rearrangement uses TRBV6-1 and TRBJ1-2; 7 bases line up with TRBD1. V gave up 4 bases and J gave up 0 bases; unmatched junction bases: 5. This CDR3 spans 15 amino acids. CDR1 is MNHNS and CDR2 is SASEGT in the germline V gene. CDR3 nucleotide sequence: TGTGCCAGCAGTGGGGCGACAGGGACTAACTATGGCTACACCTTC. Its translation: CASSGATGTNYGYTF.

This sequence joins TRBV6-2 or TRBV6-3 and TRBJ1-6; D unclear. The V and J ends lost 2 bases and 10 bases respectively, with 6 bases between them. CDR1 and CDR2 (germline): MNHEY, SVGEGT. CDR3 size: 12 residues. CDR3 coding DNA: TGTGCCAGCAGTTACCTGGCCTCACCCCTCCACTTT. Amino acids: CASSYLASPLHF.

The table lists this clonotype with many counts. This chain uses TRBV27 with TRBJ1-2, with 8 bases identical to TRBD1. Germline V gene sequence: CDR1 MNHEY, CDR2 SMNVEV (reference sequence). This CDR3 has 15 residues. V dropped 6 bases and J dropped 3; count of bases not matched to a gene: 9. The CDR3 here is CASSRSGQGYYGYTF. The CDR3, as DNA: TGTGCCAGCAGCCGCTCCGGACAGGGATACTATGGCTACACCTTC.

V is TRBV18 and J is TRBJ1-6; 7 positions agree with TRBD1. V dropped 1 base and J dropped 6; count of bases not matched to a gene: 3. The CDR3 is 15 amino acids. CDR1 KGHSH and CDR2 LQKENI come from the germline V gene. The CDR3 nucleotides are TGTGCCAGCTCACCACAGGGGGCGATTAATTCACCCCTCCACTTT. It specifies CASSPQGAINSPLHF.

A few counts support this clonotype. This sequence joins TRBV6-6 and TRBJ1-6; D gene ambiguous. CDR3 length: 14 amino acids. Germline V gene lookup returns CDR1 MNHNY and CDR2 SVGAGI (reference sequence). Trimming removed 2 bases from V and 10 bases from J, with 12 bases in between. DNA of the CDR3: TGTGCCAGCAGTTACATTTCCTCAGGCTCACCCCTCCACTTT. It yields the protein CASSYISSGSPLHF.

V is TRBV28 and J is TRBJ2-7; a weak D match, TRBD2 (6 bases). Germline CDR1 is MDHEN and CDR2 is SYDVKM. The CDR3 loop spans 14 amino acids. Deletions cut 6 bases from V and 1 base from J, with 13 bases between. The CDR3 spells CASSQRGTSYEQYF. The CDR3 nucleotides read TGTGCCAGCAGCCAACGGGGGACGTCCTACGAGCAGTACTTC.

The rearrangement links TRBV9 to TRBJ1-3; maybe TRBD1 (5 bases). The CDR3 is made up of 15 amino acids. The germline CDR1 and CDR2 sequences are SGDLS and YYNGEE. Trimming shortened V by 3 bases and J by 0 bases, and 10 bases separated the two germline ends. The CDR3 bases are TGTGCCAGCAGCGAAGACGGGGGCTCTGGAAACACCATATATTTT. The encoded protein is CASSEDGGSGNTIYF.

V gene TRBV4-3 combines with J gene TRBJ2-5; 9 bases match TRBD1. The CDR3 loop spans 16 amino acids. Germline V lookup: CDR1 LGHNA, CDR2 YSLEER. V shed 1 base, J shed 5 bases, and the junction held 8 bases outside the gene matches. The CDR3 sequence is CASSQAGTGKVETQYF. In DNA, the CDR3 is TGCGCCAGCAGCCAAGCCGGGACAGGGAAGGTGGAGACCCAGTACTTC.

CDR3 DNA: TGTGCCAGCAGCCCGATTAAGGGGAGGCGCACTGAAGCTTTCTTT. This translates into CASSPIKGRRTEAFF. V gene TRBV7-6 combines with J gene TRBJ1-1; possible D gene TRBD1, 5 bases. The germline CDR1 and CDR2 sequences are SGHVS and FNYEAQ. Trimming pared 5 bases from V and 4 bases from J, leaving 17 bases between. The CDR3 is 15 amino acids.

This clonotype was seen only a few times. The V gene is TRBV6-2 or TRBV6-3, the J gene TRBJ2-2; TRBD2 aligns across 7 bases. From germline, CDR1 is MNHEY and CDR2 SVGEGT. The CDR3 runs to 16 residues. After removal of 5 bases from V and 5 bases from J, the junction contained 11 bases not matched to a gene. CDR3 loop: CASSLHGGRRTGELFF. The CDR3 DNA sequence: TGTGCCAGCAGTCTCCACGGGGGGAGAAGGACCGGGGAGCTGTTTTTT.

This clonotype was seen many times. The chain uses TRBV7-9 and TRBJ2-3; TRBD1 aligns across 11 bases. V shed 0 bases and J 6 bases; nucleotides not matched to a gene: 8. The CDR3 runs 17 residues. CDR1 SEHNR and CDR2 FQNEAQ come from the germline V gene (reference sequence). The CDR3 bases are TGTGCCAGCAGCTTAGCGTGGAGGACAGGGGGCAGCGATACGCAGTATTTT. It encodes CASSLAWRTGGSDTQYF.

This clonotype was recorded at least ten times. The chain has TRBV6-6 and TRBJ1-1, with D hard to call. The CDR3 sequence is 14 residues long. Deletions cut 2 bases from V and 1 base from J, with 8 bases between. From germline, CDR1 is MNHNY and CDR2 SVGAGI (reference sequence). CDR3 protein: CASSYRPENTEAFF. DNA for the CDR3: TGTGCCAGCAGTTACCGACCAGAGAACACTGAAGCTTTCTTT.